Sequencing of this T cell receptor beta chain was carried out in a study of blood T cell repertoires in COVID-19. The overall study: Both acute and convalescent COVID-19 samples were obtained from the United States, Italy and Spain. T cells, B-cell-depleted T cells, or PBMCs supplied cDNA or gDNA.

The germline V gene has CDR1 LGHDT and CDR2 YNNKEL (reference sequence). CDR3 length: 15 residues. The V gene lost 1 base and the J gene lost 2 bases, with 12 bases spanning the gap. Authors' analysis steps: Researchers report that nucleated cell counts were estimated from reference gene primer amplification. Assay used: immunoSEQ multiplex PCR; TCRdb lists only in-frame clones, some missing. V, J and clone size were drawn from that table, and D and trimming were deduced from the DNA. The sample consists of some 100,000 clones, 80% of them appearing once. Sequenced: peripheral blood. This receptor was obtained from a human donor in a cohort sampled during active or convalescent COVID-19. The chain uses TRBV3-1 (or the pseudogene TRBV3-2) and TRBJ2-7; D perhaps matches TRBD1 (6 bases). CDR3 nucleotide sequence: TGTGCCAGCAGCCAAGTTTATGGGGGCGCCTACGAGCAGTACTTC. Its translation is CASSQVYGGAYEQYF.